Below are 22 T cell receptor beta chains sequenced from a single sample in a study of T cell repertoires in cytomegalovirus infection. Their target antigens are unknown. Each CDR3 protein is one row after TCRdb ran MiXCR on the reads. The profile shows 450,000 to 550,000 distinct CDR3 sequences, under 45% of them singletons. The sequences come from cultured PBMCs, collected from culture after CMV antigen stimulation. The receptors shown here come from a human donor in good health (CMV status not recorded). Some clones in this sample may be carry-over from other donors' samples.

To note about this clonotype: At one of its ends the junction is not consistent with the germline gene, which may arise from a read error. The chain recombines TRBV7-2 with TRBJ2-3; 8 bases map to TRBD2. Germline assignment: CDR1 SGHTA and CDR2 FQGNSA. The CDR3 has 16 residues. CDR3 sequence (DNA): TGTGCCAGCAGATTAGGTTCGGGGGGGGGCACAGATACGCAGTATTTT. Its translation is CASRLGSGGGTDTQYF.

The V call is TRBV6-1, the J call TRBJ1-4, with D hard to call. The CDR3 contains 16 residues. V lost 6 bases and J lost 1, with 15 bases in between. Germline lookup yields CDR1 MNHNS and CDR2 SASEGT. The CDR3 nucleotides read TGTGCCAGCAGGACGCCAACCGCCCAAACTAATGAAAAACTGTTTTTT. Its translation: CASRTPTAQTNEKLFF.

The chain's CDR3 is CASSCRVCEQYF. The CDR3 DNA reads as TGTGCCAGCAGCTGCCGCGTGTGCGAGCAGTACTTC. V usage is TRBV6-2 or TRBV6-3 and J usage is TRBJ2-7, with D unclear. Trimming cost V 6 bases and J 6 bases, with 12 bases left between them. Germline CDR1 is MNHEY and CDR2 is SVGEGT. This CDR3 is built from 12 residues.

The rearrangement uses TRBV6-1 and TRBJ1-5, with 9 bases matching TRBD1. J was trimmed by 0 bases and V by 7 bases; bases with no gene match: 13. Looked up from germline, CDR1 is MNHNS and CDR2 is SASEGT. The CDR3 runs to 18 residues. CDR3 sequence reads: CASTAGTGSLYSNQPQHF. CDR3 in DNA: TGTGCCAGCACCGCGGGGACAGGGAGTCTGTATAGCAATCAGCCCCAGCATTTT.

This clonotype has just a few counts. The chain carries TRBV12-3 or TRBV12-4 and TRBJ1-4, with 8 bases identical to TRBD1. After removal of 5 bases from V and 10 bases from J, the junction contained 9 bases not matched to a gene. The CDR3 totals 14 residues. DNA of the CDR3: TGTGCCAGCAGTCCGGACAGGGTTGAAGGAAAACTGTTTTTT. This encodes CASSPDRVEGKLFF.

This chain joins TRBV4-3 and TRBJ2-3, with 13 positions matching TRBD2. CDR3 size: 19 residues. CDR1 LGHNA and CDR2 YSLEER come from the germline V gene. V was pared by 3 bases and J by 4 bases, with 13 bases of the junction left unmatched. CDR3 region: CASSQGLAGLTGWPDTQYF. CDR3 DNA: TGCGCCAGCAGCCAGGGACTAGCGGGATTAACTGGATGGCCAGATACGCAGTATTTT.

CDR3 loop: CASSPLAGGFNEQFF. The CDR3 DNA follows: TGCGCCAGCAGCCCACTAGCGGGGGGTTTCAATGAGCAGTTCTTC. This rearrangement joins TRBV4-1 to TRBJ2-1, with TRBD2 identical over 12 bases. CDR1 is MGHRA and CDR2 is YSYEKL in the germline V gene. Trimming removed 4 bases from V and 6 bases from J; junction bases left unmatched: 4. The CDR3 loop spans 15 amino acids.

The chain joins TRBV19 to TRBJ2-7; 7 bases map to TRBD1. V was pared by 11 bases and J by 0 bases, with 16 bases of the junction left unmatched. CDR3 length: 16 residues. Germline CDR1 is LNHDA and CDR2 is SQIVND (reference sequence). CDR3 region: CAGRRQGYASSYEQYF. In nucleotides, the CDR3 is TGTGCCGGAAGAAGACAGGGCTATGCGAGCTCCTACGAGCAGTACTTC.

This clonotype turned up a few times. The V and J genes are TRBV12-3 or TRBV12-4 and TRBJ2-1, with D possibly matching TRBD1 (6 bases). CDR3 size: 13 residues. Trimming shortened V by 2 bases and J by 4 bases, and 6 bases separated the two germline ends. CDR3 region: CASSLTGYNEQFF. The DNA for the CDR3 is TGTGCCAGCAGTTTAACAGGGTACAATGAGCAGTTCTTC.

This clonotype was observed a single time. This rearrangement joins TRBV7-2 to TRBJ1-1; D is perhaps TRBD1 (5 bases). This CDR3 is built from 14 residues. Trimming shortened V by 5 bases and J by 10 bases, and 20 bases separated the two germline ends. The germline V gene encodes CDR1 SGHTA and CDR2 FQGNSA. The chain's CDR3 is CASSPRGGYGGAFF. CDR3 DNA: TGTGCCAGCAGCCCCCGAGGAGGGTACGGGGGAGCTTTCTTT.

This clonotype has a single count. The chain has TRBV6-5 and TRBJ2-5, with D maybe TRBD1 (5 bases). The germline gives CDR1 MNHEY, CDR2 SVGAGI. V dropped 8 bases and J dropped 5 bases, with 9 bases sitting between them. CDR3 size: 11 residues. This CDR3 is CASARAETQYF. CDR3 in DNA: TGTGCCAGCGCCAGGGCTGAGACCCAGTACTTC.

This clonotype was detected a few times. The chain has TRBV6-1 and TRBJ2-1, with D possibly TRBD1 on 6 matching bases. Germline V gene sequence: CDR1 MNHNS, CDR2 SASEGT. The CDR3 runs 12 residues. V gave up 4 bases and J gave up 7 bases, with 8 bases separating them. The CDR3 spells CASSAQGNEQFF. CDR3 nucleotide sequence: TGTGCCAGCAGTGCGCAGGGGAATGAGCAGTTCTTC.

The chain uses TRBV19 and TRBJ2-7; 8 nucleotides line up with TRBD1. Losses at the gene ends were 7 bases for V and 0 bases for J; bases not matched to a gene: 5. The length of the CDR3 is 14 residues. From germline, CDR1 is LNHDA and CDR2 SQIVND (reference sequence). The CDR3: CASKPGQASYEQYF. CDR3 coding DNA: TGTGCCAGTAAACCGGGACAGGCCTCCTACGAGCAGTACTTC.

This chain uses TRBV20-1 with TRBJ2-5, with D unclear. Germline values: CDR1 DFQATT, CDR2 SNEGSKA (reference sequence). The CDR3 covers 12 residues. Trimming pared 1 base from V and 7 bases from J, leaving 10 bases between. The CDR3 DNA follows: TGCAGTGCTAGAGGGATCGTTGGGACCCAGTACTTC. Its protein product is CSARGIVGTQYF.

The rearrangement links TRBV28 to TRBJ2-7, with TRBD2 matching over 8 bases. V gave up 5 bases and J gave up 2 bases; unmatched junction bases: 8. The CDR3 sequence is 15 residues long. Germline CDR1 MDHEN, CDR2 SYDVKM. CDR3 nucleotide sequence: TGTGCCAGCAGTACTATCGGCGGGGGGACCTACGAGCAGTACTTC. Translation: CASSTIGGGTYEQYF.

In this sample, this clonotype turned up a few times. The genes are TRBV14 and TRBJ2-1, with 10 bases fitting TRBD2. Unmatched junction bases numbered 5, after V lost 2 bases and J lost 1 base. The germline V gene encodes CDR1 SGHDN and CDR2 FVKESK. The CDR3 runs to 17 residues. Here the CDR3 DNA reads TGTGCCAGCAGCCAACTTAAGACTAGCGGGTCCTACAATGAGCAGTTCTTC. Translated, it gives CASSQLKTSGSYNEQFF.

The rearrangement joins TRBV5-6 to TRBJ2-7, with D possibly being TRBD2 (5 bases). CDR3 length equals 14 residues. CDR1 and CDR2 from the germline V gene are SGHDT and YYEEEE. V was cut by 2 bases and J by 2 bases, with 11 bases left in between. CDR3 DNA: TGTGCCAGCAGCTTCGCCCCGGGAACCTACGAGCAGTACTTC. Translated: CASSFAPGTYEQYF.

The chain joins TRBV7-2 to TRBJ2-3; D remains ambiguous. The CDR3 contains 16 residues. V lost 0 bases and J 0 bases, leaving 10 bases between the germline ends. Germline V gives CDR1 SGHTA, CDR2 FQGNSA. CDR3 nucleotides: TGTGCCAGCAGCTTAGCGCTTCAGACTAGCACAGATACGCAGTATTTT. Protein: CASSLALQTSTDTQYF.

The chain employs TRBV6-2 or TRBV6-3 and TRBJ1-5; D is unresolved. The germline CDR1 and CDR2 sequences are MNHEY and SVGEGT. The CDR3 loop spans 15 amino acids. The V and J ends lost 8 bases and 4 bases respectively, with 18 bases between them. The CDR3 nucleotides are TGTGCCAGCGCCTCCATGGAGGGAAGTAATCAGCCCCAGCATTTT. Its translation is CASASMEGSNQPQHF.

This sequence joins TRBV7-2 and TRBJ2-1; 9 positions agree with TRBD2. V shed 5 bases, J shed 6 bases, and the junction held 11 bases outside the gene matches. The CDR3 totals 16 residues. Per germline, CDR1 SGHTA and CDR2 FQGNSA. Here the CDR3 DNA reads TGTGCCAGCAGCCCCTTCGGGACTAGCATCATCAATGAGCAGTTCTTC. It encodes CASSPFGTSIINEQFF.

Only a few counts were recorded for this clonotype. The J gene is TRBJ1-6, the V gene TRBV5-5, with a weak D call TRBD1 (6 bases). The germline V gene encodes CDR1 SGHKS and CDR2 YYEKEE (reference sequence). This CDR3 region has 13 residues. V dropped 0 bases and J dropped 11 bases, with 9 bases sitting between them. CDR3 DNA: TGTGCCAGCAGCTTGGTCGCAGGGGCACCCCTCCACTTT. Protein: CASSLVAGAPLHF.

This clonotype was observed a few times. V gene TRBV6-1 combines with J gene TRBJ2-6, with 8 bases aligning to TRBD2. With 2 bases clipped from V and 0 bases from J, the junction kept 12 bases outside the gene matches. Germline loops: CDR1 MNHNS, CDR2 SASEGT. The CDR3 loop spans 20 amino acids. CDR3 sequence (DNA): TGTGCCAGCAGTGAAATGCCGCCTTTTGCGGGGGGCTCTGGGGCCAACGTCCTGACTTTC. Residues: CASSEMPPFAGGSGANVLTF.